A single sample is the source of the 30 T cell receptor beta chains below, sequenced in a study of T-cell reconstitution after alpha-beta-depleted transplantation in children. TCRbeta library construction was performed incorporating unique molecular identifiers. TCRdb redid the calling of the PCR reads with MiXCR, one entry per CDR3 protein. The data show under 400,000 distinct CDR3 sequences, around 25% seen once. The specimen was PBMCs, mostly from graft donor cells, collected 180 days after TCRalphabeta/CD19-depleted stem cell transplant. These receptors all stem from a male patient younger than 18 who had a stem cell transplant for acute lymphoblastic leukemia, so the T cells may come from the graft donor.

The CDR3 DNA sequence: TGCAGTGCTGGAGGGGTCCGTGGGCAGCCCCAAGAGACCCAGTACTTC. This sequence encodes CSAGGVRGQPQETQYF. This chain connects TRBV20-1 to TRBJ2-5; weak D call: TRBD2 (6 bases). CDR1 DFQATT and CDR2 SNEGSKA come from the germline V gene (reference sequence). V shed 5 bases and J shed 1 base, with 20 bases lying between them. The CDR3 totals 16 residues.

This clonotype was seen more than once but under ten times. This chain uses TRBV6-5 with TRBJ2-2, with a possible D match to TRBD1 (6 bases). This CDR3 region has 15 residues. Trimming stripped 7 bases from V and 4 bases from J, with 16 bases between. Per germline, CDR1 MNHEY and CDR2 SVGAGI. CDR3 DNA: TGTGCCAGCACTTTAAGGGGGACGGGCACCGGGGAGCTGTTTTTT. This encodes CASTLRGTGTGELFF.

This clonotype was counted a few times. This chain uses TRBV4-1 with TRBJ2-7; 8 bases fit TRBD1. Germline V gene data show CDR1 as MGHRA and CDR2 as YSYEKL. Unmatched junction bases numbered 10, after V lost 2 bases and J lost 1 base. The CDR3 consists of 17 residues. The CDR3 nucleotides are TGCGCCAGCAGCCAACCCTGGAAGCACAGGGGGTCCTACGAGCAGTACTTC. Amino acid sequence: CASSQPWKHRGSYEQYF.

This clonotype showed up just a few times. The genes are TRBV20-1 and TRBJ1-2; 10 bases are shared with TRBD1. The CDR3 sequence is 14 residues long. The V segment lost 5 bases and the J segment 4 bases; nucleotides outside the gene matches: 7. In germline, CDR1 is DFQATT, CDR2 SNEGSKA (reference sequence). The CDR3 bases are TGCAGTGCTGCCCGGGACAGGGGCCTCTATGGCTACACCTTC. Its translation is CSAARDRGLYGYTF.

This clonotype has just one count. The chain has TRBV7-9 and TRBJ2-1, with TRBD2 matching over 12 bases. The germline V gene encodes CDR1 SEHNR and CDR2 FQNEAQ (reference sequence). Trimming at V came to 5 bases and at J to 7 bases, leaving 6 bases not matched to a gene. The CDR3 has 15 amino acids. The chain's CDR3 is CASSGLAGFQNEQFF. The CDR3 DNA reads TGTGCCAGCAGCGGACTAGCGGGATTCCAGAATGAGCAGTTCTTC.

This clonotype was detected a few times. The chain employs TRBV7-9 and TRBJ2-1; TRBD2 might be the D (5 bases). Germline V gene sequence: CDR1 SEHNR, CDR2 FQNEAQ (reference sequence). The CDR3 totals 16 residues. Trimming took off 0 bases at V and 5 bases at J, with 14 bases between the two ends. The CDR3 DNA reads TGTGCCAGCAGCTTAGCGCGGGTCGCCCGGCACAATGAGCAGTTCTTC. Amino acid sequence: CASSLARVARHNEQFF. The entire variable domain, with the rest obtained from reference TRBV7-9 and TRBJ2-1, is as follows: DTGVSQNPRHKITKRGQNVTFRCDPISEHNRLYWYRQTLGQGPEFLTYFQNEAQLEKSRLLSDRFSAERPKGSFSTLEIQRTEQGDSAMYLCASSLARVARHNEQFFGPGTRLTVL.

This clonotype was detected only a few times. The chain is built from TRBV28 and TRBJ1-4; 7 bases are a match to TRBD1. Germline lookup yields CDR1 MDHEN and CDR2 SYDVKM. The CDR3 is 14 residues long. V lost 3 bases to trimming and J lost 11 bases; unmatched junction nucleotides: 9. The CDR3 protein is CASSFPPEGAKLFF. The CDR3 DNA is TGTGCCAGCAGTTTCCCCCCGGAGGGGGCGAAACTGTTTTTT.

For the CDR3, the DNA is TGTGCCAGCAGTTTTACTAGCGGGGTCACAGATACGCAGTATTTT. The encoded protein is CASSFTSGVTDTQYF. The gene calls are TRBV12-3 or TRBV12-4 and TRBJ2-3; TRBD2 matches at 10 bases. This CDR3 is built from 15 residues. V lost 3 bases, J lost 2 bases, and 2 bases stayed unmatched.

This clonotype came up many times. The rearrangement uses TRBV5-1 and TRBJ2-7; unclear D gene. The V end lost 0 bases, the J end lost 1 base, and 5 bases lay between the germline ends. This CDR3 comprises 13 residues. From germline, CDR1 is SGHRS and CDR2 YFSETQ. In DNA, the CDR3 is TGCGCCAGCAGCTTGGTAGGGTCCTACGAGCAGTACTTC. Protein: CASSLVGSYEQYF.

The chain recombines TRBV12-3 or TRBV12-4 with TRBJ2-1, with 8 bases matching TRBD2. Unmatched junction bases numbered 12, after V lost 6 bases and J lost 2 bases. The CDR3 extends over 17 amino acids. The DNA for the CDR3 is TGTGCCAGCAGCCCTAGGCCCATGGGACTAGCCTACAATGAGCAGTTCTTC. It is translated as CASSPRPMGLAYNEQFF.

The V and J genes are TRBV7-6 and TRBJ2-7; possibly TRBD1 or TRBD2 for D (5 bases each). The CDR3 has 16 amino acids. CDR1 and CDR2 from the germline V gene are SGHVS and FNYEAQ. Trimming pared 5 bases from V and 3 bases from J, leaving 20 bases between. The CDR3 nucleotides read TGTGCCAGCAGCCCGAGGAGGCCCGGGGCCAGCTACGAGCAGTACTTC. The encoded protein is CASSPRRPGASYEQYF.

This clonotype has only a few counts. The chain joins TRBV29-1 to TRBJ1-2; possible D gene TRBD1, 6 bases. The germline CDR1 and CDR2 sequences are SQVTM and ANQGSEA. V lost 5 bases, J lost 5 bases, and 12 bases lay in between. CDR3 size: 12 residues. Written as DNA, the CDR3 is TGCAGCGTTTGGGGGGCAAATTATGGCTACACCTTC. Encoded protein: CSVWGANYGYTF.

V usage is TRBV4-1 and J usage is TRBJ2-7, with D uncertain. V was shortened by 0 bases and J by 1 base, with 13 bases between the two germline ends. Per the germline V gene, CDR1 is MGHRA and CDR2 is YSYEKL. CDR3 length: 16 residues. The CDR3 sequence is CASSQDSTEKSYEQYF. Here the CDR3 DNA reads TGCGCCAGCAGCCAAGATTCGACTGAGAAATCCTACGAGCAGTACTTC.

The genes are TRBV18 and TRBJ1-1, with no clear D. The CDR3 is made up of 13 amino acids. CDR1 and CDR2 (germline): KGHSH, LQKENI. V dropped 6 bases and J dropped 1 base, with 9 bases sitting between them. The CDR3 region has the DNA TGTGCCAGCTCCCGGGCGTCGAACACTGAAGCTTTCTTT. This encodes CASSRASNTEAFF.

The chain joins TRBV29-1 to TRBJ2-3, with 7 bases lining up with TRBD2. Losses at the gene ends were 6 bases for V and 6 bases for J; bases not matched to a gene: 21. This CDR3 region has 17 residues. Germline assignment: CDR1 SQVTM and CDR2 ANQGSEA. The DNA for the CDR3 is TGCAGCGTCGCCCATTCCCCACTAGCGCCGGCCTCTGATACGCAGTATTTT. This codes for CSVAHSPLAPASDTQYF.

The rearrangement uses TRBV18 and TRBJ2-7, with 7 nucleotides matching TRBD1. The CDR3 totals 14 residues. Germline loops: CDR1 KGHSH, CDR2 LQKENI. V was pared by 6 bases and J by 6 bases, with 11 bases of the junction left unmatched. CDR3 in DNA: TGTGCCAGCTCCTCCCGACAGGGCTCCCTCGAGCAGTACTTC. Translation: CASSSRQGSLEQYF. The full variable domain, with the rest looked up from reference TRBV18 and TRBJ2-7, is NAGVMQNPRHLVRRRGQEARLRCSPMKGHSHVYWYRQLPEEGLKFMVYLQKENIIDESGMPKERFSAEFPKEGPSILRIQQVVRGDSAAYFCASSSRQGSLEQYFGPGTRLTVT.

V and J are TRBV11-2 and TRBJ1-1; maybe TRBD1 (5 bases). The V and J ends lost 0 bases and 4 bases respectively, with 9 bases between them. The CDR3 consists of 14 residues. Germline loops: CDR1 SGHAT, CDR2 FQNNGV. The CDR3 region has the DNA TGTGCCAGCAGCTTAGACAGGGTGGCCACTGAAGCTTTCTTT. This translates into CASSLDRVATEAFF.

In its sample, this clonotype was seen a few times. The V call is TRBV14, the J call TRBJ2-3; D remains unclear. Germline CDR1 reads SGHDN; CDR2 reads FVKESK. Trimming removed 1 base at V and 7 bases at J, with 6 bases between. The CDR3 extends over 12 amino acids. CDR3 sequence (DNA): TGTGCCAGCAGCCAAGGAGGTTATACGCAGTATTTT. It encodes CASSQGGYTQYF.

CDR3 coding DNA: TGTGCCAGCAGTGAGGCCAGGACAGGGGGCAAGTTCTTC. Translated: CASSEARTGGKFF. This chain joins TRBV25-1 and TRBJ2-1; 11 bases are shared with TRBD1. CDR1 is MGHDK and CDR2 is SYGVNS in the germline V gene. Trimming cost V 3 bases and J 14 bases; bases outside gene matches: 6. This CDR3 contains 13 residues.

This clonotype was picked up a small number of times. The chain is built from TRBV5-1 and TRBJ1-2; D is unresolved. This CDR3 has 14 amino acids. Germline CDR1 SGHRS, CDR2 YFSETQ. Trimming cost V 1 base and J 5 bases, with 12 bases left between them. The CDR3 DNA reads as TGCGCCAGCAGCTTGAGCAGGTCCGCTTATGGCTACACCTTC. Residues: CASSLSRSAYGYTF. Based on the CDR3 plus reference TRBV5-1 and TRBJ1-2, the full variable domain is KAGVTQTPRYLIKTRGQQVTLSCSPISGHRSVSWYQQTPGQGLQFLFEYFSETQRNKGNFPGRFSGRQFSNSRSEMNVSTLELGDSALYLCASSLSRSAYGYTFGSGTRLTVV.

This clonotype was seen a few times. This chain links TRBV4-1 with TRBJ1-5; a possible D gene is TRBD1 (5 bases). This CDR3 region has 17 residues. The germline CDR1 and CDR2 sequences are MGHRA and YSYEKL. V lost 3 bases to trimming and J lost 1 base, with 16 bases between them. The CDR3 bases are TGCGCCAGCAGCCAGGAGGGGCAGGGTTGGAGCAATCAGCCCCAGCATTTT. Its translation: CASSQEGQGWSNQPQHF.

V gene TRBV11-2 combines with J gene TRBJ2-3; no definite D call. Germline CDR1 is SGHAT and CDR2 is FQNNGV. V lost 3 bases and J lost 8, with 6 bases in between. The CDR3 has 11 amino acids. The CDR3 nucleotides read TGTGCCAGCAGCTTGCCTGGTACGCAGTATTTT. It encodes CASSLPGTQYF.

The V call is TRBV2, the J call TRBJ2-3, with D possibly TRBD1 on 6 matching bases. Germline values: CDR1 SNHLY, CDR2 FYNNEI. This CDR3 has 15 residues. Deletions cut 7 bases from V and 2 bases from J, with 16 bases between. The CDR3 DNA sequence: TGTGCCAGCAACAGAGGAGACAGGAACACAGATACGCAGTATTTT. This codes for CASNRGDRNTDTQYF.

The rearrangement links TRBV10-3 to TRBJ1-1, with TRBD1 matching 8 bases. This CDR3 is 17 amino acids long. Germline CDR1 is ENHRY and CDR2 is SYGVKD. Trimming took 1 base from V and 0 from J; bases not matched to a gene: 7. CDR3 in DNA: TGTGCCATCAGTGAGTATGGACAGGGCAGGGTGAACACTGAAGCTTTCTTT. It specifies CAISEYGQGRVNTEAFF.

This clonotype was found a few times. V gene TRBV20-1 combines with J gene TRBJ2-5; tentatively, D is TRBD1 (6 bases). Trimming removed 0 bases at V and 5 bases at J, with 16 bases between. Germline assignment: CDR1 DFQATT and CDR2 SNEGSKA (reference sequence). The CDR3 extends over 15 amino acids. CDR3 region: CSARDPIRGAETQYF. The CDR3 bases are TGCAGTGCTAGAGATCCCATCAGGGGCGCGGAGACCCAGTACTTC.

Ten or more counts support this clonotype. The gene calls are TRBV5-5 and TRBJ1-1; D is undetermined. The germline V gene has CDR1 SGHKS and CDR2 YYEKEE (reference sequence). This CDR3 contains 14 residues. Trimming removed 0 bases from V and 0 bases from J, with 6 bases in between. For the CDR3, the DNA is TGTGCCAGCAGCTTGGAAGCGGTGAACACTGAAGCTTTCTTT. It yields the protein CASSLEAVNTEAFF.

The genes are TRBV12-3 or TRBV12-4 and TRBJ2-7; 10 bases fit TRBD2. After removal of 3 bases from V and 3 bases from J, the junction contained 5 bases not matched to a gene. The CDR3 has 15 amino acids. The CDR3 bases are TGTGCCAGCAGTTTTATACTAGCGGGGTACTACGAGCAGTACTTC. This encodes CASSFILAGYYEQYF.

CDR3 in DNA: TGTGCCAGTAGTTCCGGGACAGGGCTCGACACTGAAGCTTTCTTT. It translates to CASSSGTGLDTEAFF. V usage is TRBV19 and J usage is TRBJ1-1; 9 bases fit TRBD1. The trim removed 5 bases at V and 3 bases at J, leaving 7 bases unmatched. The CDR3 runs 15 residues. Germline V CDR1 and CDR2: LNHDA, SQIVND (reference sequence).

The table lists this clonotype with a few counts. V gene TRBV7-3 combines with J gene TRBJ2-6; 7 positions agree with TRBD2. J gave up 3 bases and V 6 bases, and 5 bases lay outside the gene matches. The CDR3 contains 15 residues. Germline assignment: CDR1 SGHTA and CDR2 FQGTGA. The CDR3, as DNA: TGTGCCAGCAGGTTGCGCGGGGGTGGGGCCAACGTCCTGACTTTC. Its translation: CASRLRGGGANVLTF.

The chain combines TRBV6-5 with TRBJ2-1; 9 nucleotides line up with TRBD2. Germline V gives CDR1 MNHEY, CDR2 SVGAGI. The V segment lost 2 bases and the J segment 3 bases; nucleotides outside the gene matches: 2. CDR3 length equals 15 residues. As DNA, the CDR3 is TGTGCCAGCAGTTACAATAGCGGGGGCTACAATGAGCAGTTCTTC. As protein: CASSYNSGGYNEQFF.